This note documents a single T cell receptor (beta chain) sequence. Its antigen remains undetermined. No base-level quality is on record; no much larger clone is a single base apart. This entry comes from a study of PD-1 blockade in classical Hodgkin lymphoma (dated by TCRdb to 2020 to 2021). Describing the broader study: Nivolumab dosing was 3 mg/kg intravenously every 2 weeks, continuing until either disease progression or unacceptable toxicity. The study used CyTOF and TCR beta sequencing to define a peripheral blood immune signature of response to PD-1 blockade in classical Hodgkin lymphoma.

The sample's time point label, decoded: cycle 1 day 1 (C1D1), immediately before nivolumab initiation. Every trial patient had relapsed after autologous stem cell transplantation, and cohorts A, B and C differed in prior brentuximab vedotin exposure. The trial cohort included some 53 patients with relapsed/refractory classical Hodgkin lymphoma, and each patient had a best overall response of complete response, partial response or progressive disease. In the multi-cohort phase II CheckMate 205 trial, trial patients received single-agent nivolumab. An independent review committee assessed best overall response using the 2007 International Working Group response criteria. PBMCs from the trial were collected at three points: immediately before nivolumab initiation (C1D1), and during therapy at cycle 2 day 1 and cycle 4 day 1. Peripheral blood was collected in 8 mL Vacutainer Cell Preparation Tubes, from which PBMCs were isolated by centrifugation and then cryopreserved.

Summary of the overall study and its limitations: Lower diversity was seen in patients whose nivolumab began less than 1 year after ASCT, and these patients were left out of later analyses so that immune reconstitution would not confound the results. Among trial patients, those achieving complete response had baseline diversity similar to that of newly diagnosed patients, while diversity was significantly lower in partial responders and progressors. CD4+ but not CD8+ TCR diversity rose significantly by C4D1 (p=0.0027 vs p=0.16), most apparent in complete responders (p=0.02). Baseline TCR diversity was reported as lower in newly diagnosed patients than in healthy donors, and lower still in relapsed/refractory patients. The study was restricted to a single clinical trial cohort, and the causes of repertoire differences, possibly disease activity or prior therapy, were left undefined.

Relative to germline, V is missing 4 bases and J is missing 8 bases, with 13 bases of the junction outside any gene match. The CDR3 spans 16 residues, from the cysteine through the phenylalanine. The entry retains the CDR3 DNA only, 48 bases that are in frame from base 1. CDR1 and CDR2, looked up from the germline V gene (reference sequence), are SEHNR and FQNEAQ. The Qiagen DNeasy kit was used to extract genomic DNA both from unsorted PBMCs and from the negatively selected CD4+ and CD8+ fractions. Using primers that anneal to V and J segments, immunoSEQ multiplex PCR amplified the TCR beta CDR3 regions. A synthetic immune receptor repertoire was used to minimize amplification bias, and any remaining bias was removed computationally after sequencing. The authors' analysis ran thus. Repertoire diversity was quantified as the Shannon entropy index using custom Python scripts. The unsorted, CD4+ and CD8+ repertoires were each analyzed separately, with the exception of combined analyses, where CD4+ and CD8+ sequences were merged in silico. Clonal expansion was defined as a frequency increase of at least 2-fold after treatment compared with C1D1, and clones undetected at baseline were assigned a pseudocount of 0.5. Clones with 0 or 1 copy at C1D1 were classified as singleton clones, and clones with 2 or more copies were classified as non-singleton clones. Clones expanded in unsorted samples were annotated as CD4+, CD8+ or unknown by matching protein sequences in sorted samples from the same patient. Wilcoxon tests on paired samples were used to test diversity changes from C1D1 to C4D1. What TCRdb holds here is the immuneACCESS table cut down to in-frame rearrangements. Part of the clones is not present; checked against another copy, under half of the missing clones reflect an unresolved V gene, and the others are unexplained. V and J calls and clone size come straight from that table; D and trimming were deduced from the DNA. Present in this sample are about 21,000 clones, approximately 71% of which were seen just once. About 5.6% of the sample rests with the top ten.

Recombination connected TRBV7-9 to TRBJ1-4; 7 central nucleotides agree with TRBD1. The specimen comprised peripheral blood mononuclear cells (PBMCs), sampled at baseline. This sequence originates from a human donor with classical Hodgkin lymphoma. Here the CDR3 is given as CASSWGDRTLREKLFF. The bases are TGTGCCAGCAGCTGGGGGGACAGAACCCTGCGGGAAAAACTGTTTTTT.